This T cell receptor (beta chain) was profiled in a study of CD8 T cells in ankylosing spondylitis (dated by TCRdb to 2016 to 2017). Context from the whole study: The study set out to find disease-linked TCR variants by profiling T cell receptor beta repertoires in ankylosing spondylitis patients and healthy donors. In total, the full study cohort was made up of 95 to 110 healthy donors and approximately 27 ankylosing spondylitis patients. Peripheral blood samples were taken, and synovial fluid was additionally collected from ankylosing spondylitis patients.

Points the paper makes about the study in general: Some motif variants were previously reported in synovial fluid and blood of reactive arthritis patients, suggesting common disease-initiation mechanisms. In peripheral blood, the disease-linked clones were found at relatively low frequencies and had a CD8+ phenotype. A TCR beta motif made up of several highly homologous amino acid variants appeared to be characteristic of blood from ankylosing spondylitis patients. The disease-linked clones were reported to be significantly enriched in matched synovial fluid samples from ankylosing spondylitis patients.

TCRdb names Illumina HiSeq 2500 as the instrument used. Quantitative 5'-RACE with molecular barcodes was used to prepare TCR beta libraries. The authors' pipeline ran thus. To identify disease-linked TCR variants, a new computational method was used, one built on a probabilistic model of VDJ rearrangement. The public reads were reprocessed in TCRdb via fastp at Q25 and MiXCR, keeping in-frame beta chains. Rows with a matching CDR3 protein are joined into one entry that keeps the most common DNA and genes. The V and J calls and clone size are TCRdb's, not the authors'. The sample table shows about 110,000 distinct CDR3 sequences, and nearly 25% are seen once. The ten largest clones capture about 12% of the sample. Synovial fluid samples were paired with blood samples taken from the same ankylosing spondylitis patients. On this clonotype: Its binding antigen is unknown. Base qualities are not provided; no much larger clone lies one nucleotide away.

Sequencing was carried out using synovial fluid, either unsorted or a sorted T cell fraction (not recorded which). This TCR was recovered from a male donor with ankylosing spondylitis.

The sequenced DNA: TGCGCCAGCAGCACCCTCCAGGGTAGCTACGAGCAGTACTTC. It specifies CASSTLQGSYEQYF. The rearranged segments are TRBV5-1 and TRBJ2-7, with TRBD1 tentatively as D gene (5 bases match). Between the V and J ends, shortened by 4 bases and 3 bases respectively, the junction contains 14 bases. Reading the germline V gene gives CDR1 SGHRS and CDR2 YFSETQ. The CDR3, from cysteine to phenylalanine, totals 14 residues. Just the 42-base CDR3 DNA is kept, in frame starting at base 1.